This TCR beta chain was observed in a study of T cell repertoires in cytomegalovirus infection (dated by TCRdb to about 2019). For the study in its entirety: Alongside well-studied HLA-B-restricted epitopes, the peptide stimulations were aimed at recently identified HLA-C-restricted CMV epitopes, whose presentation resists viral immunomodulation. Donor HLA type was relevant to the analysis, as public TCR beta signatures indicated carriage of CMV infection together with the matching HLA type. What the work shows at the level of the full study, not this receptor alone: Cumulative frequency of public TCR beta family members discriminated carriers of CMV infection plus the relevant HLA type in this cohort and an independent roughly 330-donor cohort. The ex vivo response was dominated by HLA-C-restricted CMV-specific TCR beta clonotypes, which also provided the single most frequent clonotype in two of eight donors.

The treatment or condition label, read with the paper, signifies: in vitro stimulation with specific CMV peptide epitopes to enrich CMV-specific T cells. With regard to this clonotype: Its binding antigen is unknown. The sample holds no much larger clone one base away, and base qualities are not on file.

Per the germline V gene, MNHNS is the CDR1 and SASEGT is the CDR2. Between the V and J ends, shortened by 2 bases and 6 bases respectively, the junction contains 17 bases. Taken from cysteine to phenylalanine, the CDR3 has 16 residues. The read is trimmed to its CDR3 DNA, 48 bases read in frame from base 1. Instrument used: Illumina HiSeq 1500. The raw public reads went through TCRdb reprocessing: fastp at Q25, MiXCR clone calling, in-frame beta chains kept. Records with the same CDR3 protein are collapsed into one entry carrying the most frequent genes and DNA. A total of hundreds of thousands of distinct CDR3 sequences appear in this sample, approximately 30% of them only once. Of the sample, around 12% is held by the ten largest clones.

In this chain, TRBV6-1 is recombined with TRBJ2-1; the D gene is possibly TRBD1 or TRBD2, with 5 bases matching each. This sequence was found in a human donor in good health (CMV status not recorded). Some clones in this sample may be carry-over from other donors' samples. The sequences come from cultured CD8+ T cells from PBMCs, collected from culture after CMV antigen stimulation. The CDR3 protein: CASSEWGPTKGNEQFF. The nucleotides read TGTGCCAGCAGTGAATGGGGACCCACCAAGGGCAATGAGCAGTTCTTC.